The 23 T cell receptor beta chains in this list originate from one sample, sequenced in a study of cytotoxic CD8 clonotypes in ibrutinib-treated CLL. The table came from immunoSEQ multiplex PCR; TCRdb's copy has only in-frame clones and leaves some out. This table holds 65,000 to 85,000 clones, less than 95% found once. Specimen: PBMCs, collected after 12 months of ibrutinib treatment. Every receptor here comes from a human donor with chronic lymphocytic leukemia.

The rearrangement uses TRBV5-1 and TRBJ2-3; D not certain. This CDR3 is 12 amino acids long. Germline CDR1 and CDR2: SGHRS and YFSETQ. Trimming took off 5 bases at V and 3 bases at J, with 7 bases between the two ends. CDR3 bases: TGCGCCAGCAGACTCGGGACAGATACGCAGTATTTT. Translated: CASRLGTDTQYF.

Only one count was recorded for this clone. This chain joins TRBV5-5 and TRBJ2-7, with 9 bases aligning to TRBD2. CDR3 size: 15 residues. The trim removed 4 bases at V and 2 bases at J, leaving 7 bases unmatched. Germline V gene lookup returns CDR1 SGHKS and CDR2 YYEKEE (reference sequence). In nucleotides, the CDR3 is TGTGCCAGCAGCACACCCCTAGCGGGAACCTACGAGCAGTACTTC. It translates to CASSTPLAGTYEQYF. Supplemented by reference TRBV5-5 and TRBJ2-7, the full variable domain reads DAGVTQSPTHLIKTRGQQVTLRCSPISGHKSVSWYQQVLGQGPQFIFQYYEKEERGRGNFPDRFSARQFPNYSSELNVNALLLGDSALYLCASSTPLAGTYEQYFGPGTRLTVT.

The chain carries TRBV7-2 and TRBJ2-2; TRBD1 agrees at 9 bases. Trimming cost V 5 bases and J 1 base; bases outside gene matches: 5. Looked up from germline, CDR1 is SGHTA and CDR2 is FQGNSA. The CDR3 length is 16 residues. Here the CDR3 reads CASSPGGQGNTGELFF. The CDR3 coding sequence is TGTGCCAGCAGCCCGGGGGGACAGGGGAACACCGGGGAGCTGTTTTTT.

This clone was counted only a few times. The chain combines TRBV20-1 with TRBJ2-5; no reliable D call. The CDR3 has 11 residues. Germline CDR1 and CDR2: DFQATT and SNEGSKA (reference sequence). V lost 0 bases and J lost 6, with 5 bases in between. CDR3 region: CSARDLKTQYF. The CDR3 DNA sequence: TGCAGTGCTAGAGATCTAAAGACCCAGTACTTC.

This chain uses TRBV9 with TRBJ2-7, with D perhaps matching TRBD1 (7 bases). V lost 4 bases and J lost 0, with 17 bases in between. Germline V gene lookup returns CDR1 SGDLS and CDR2 YYNGEE. The CDR3 is made up of 16 amino acids. The CDR3 spells CASSPRGRGYSYEQYF. CDR3 nucleotides: TGTGCCAGCAGCCCAAGGGGGCGGGGATACTCCTACGAGCAGTACTTC. Looking up the rest from reference TRBV9 and TRBJ2-7 gives the full variable domain: DSGVTQTPKHLITATGQRVTLRCSPRSGDLSVYWYQQSLDQGLQFLIQYYNGEERAKGNILERFSAQQFPDLHSELNLSSLELGDSALYFCASSPRGRGYSYEQYFGPGTRLTVT.

This sequence joins TRBV6-1 and TRBJ2-3; D is perhaps TRBD1 or TRBD2 (5 bases each). Trimming shortened V by 4 bases and J by 3 bases, and 11 bases separated the two germline ends. The CDR3 contains 14 residues. CDR1 is MNHNS, CDR2 SASEGT, per germline. DNA for the CDR3: TGTGCCAGCAGTGGGGACGAGGGGACAGATACGCAGTATTTT. Translating it yields CASSGDEGTDTQYF.

The chain employs TRBV14 and TRBJ2-7, with D possibly matching TRBD1 (8 bases). Germline V gene sequence: CDR1 SGHDN, CDR2 FVKESK. The CDR3 is 14 residues long. V lost 3 bases and J lost 5, with 14 bases in between. CDR3 protein: CASSHRQGRDEQYF. The DNA of the CDR3 is TGTGCCAGCAGCCATAGACAGGGGAGGGACGAGCAGTACTTC.

The J gene is TRBJ2-7, the V gene TRBV6-5; 11 bases are shared with TRBD2. V was pared by 6 bases and J by 5 bases, with 9 bases of the junction left unmatched. The germline CDR1 and CDR2 sequences are MNHEY and SVGAGI. The CDR3 runs 15 residues. This CDR3 is CASSRRLAGSHEQYF. CDR3 DNA: TGTGCCAGCAGCCGGCGACTAGCGGGATCCCACGAGCAGTACTTC.

The gene calls are TRBV4-2 and TRBJ2-3; 8 nucleotides align to TRBD1. CDR3 length: 17 residues. V shed 4 bases and J 3 bases; nucleotides not matched to a gene: 12. The germline gives CDR1 LGHNA, CDR2 YNFKEQ. CDR3 sequence: CASSRYGGQGGTDTQYF. The DNA of the CDR3 is TGTGCCAGCAGCCGGTACGGCGGACAGGGTGGTACAGATACGCAGTATTTT.

This clone was counted a few times. The V and J genes are TRBV4-1 and TRBJ1-2; 11 bases are a match to TRBD1. This CDR3 contains 15 residues. The J segment lost 5 bases and the V segment lost 4 bases, leaving 6 bases of the junction unmatched. The germline V gene encodes CDR1 MGHRA and CDR2 YSYEKL. The CDR3 DNA sequence: TGCGCCAGCAGCCCCGCGGGACAGGGGGTGTATGGCTACACCTTC. The encoded protein is CASSPAGQGVYGYTF.

The chain links TRBV5-1 to TRBJ2-1; 10 bases are a match to TRBD1. This CDR3 has 15 residues. Germline V gives CDR1 SGHRS, CDR2 YFSETQ. The V segment lost 2 bases and the J segment 8 bases; nucleotides outside the gene matches: 7. Here the CDR3 DNA reads TGCGCCAGCAGCTTCGGGACAGGGGTTTGGGATGAGCAGTTCTTC. This translates into CASSFGTGVWDEQFF.

The rearrangement joins TRBV6-1 to TRBJ1-4, with TRBD1 matching over 8 bases. The junction had 5 bases not matched to a gene; V was cut back by 4 bases and J by 7 bases. CDR1 and CDR2 (germline): MNHNS, SASEGT. The CDR3 loop spans 14 amino acids. CDR3 residues: CASSGQTGVEKLFF. The CDR3 bases are TGTGCCAGCAGTGGGCAGACAGGGGTTGAAAAACTGTTTTTT.

The chain has TRBV4-3 and TRBJ1-3; no reliable D call. V lost 0 bases and J 2 bases, leaving 23 bases between the germline ends. The CDR3 runs 20 residues. Germline V lookup: CDR1 LGHNA, CDR2 YSLEER. CDR3 coding DNA: TGCGCCAGCAGCCAAGAGCCGGGAGGGAATCGTTTTGTCGCTGGAAACACCATATATTTT. Amino acids: CASSQEPGGNRFVAGNTIYF.

This chain uses TRBV19 with TRBJ1-2, with D tentatively TRBD1 (6 bases). The CDR3 is 13 amino acids. The germline V and J ends were trimmed by 9 bases and 2 bases, with 13 bases remaining between them. Per germline, CDR1 LNHDA and CDR2 SQIVND (reference sequence). The CDR3 region has the DNA TGTGCCAGCCGACTCGGACAGAACTATGGCTACACCTTC. This translates into CASRLGQNYGYTF.

The chain links TRBV20-1 to TRBJ2-3; D uncertain. The V and J ends lost 5 bases and 2 bases respectively, with 5 bases between them. The CDR3 spans 11 residues. Germline-derived CDR1 and CDR2 are DFQATT and SNEGSKA (reference sequence). CDR3 loop: CSALTTDTQYF. The CDR3 nucleotides are TGCAGTGCTTTAACCACAGATACGCAGTATTTT.

The chain couples TRBV10-2 to TRBJ1-1, with D possibly TRBD1 on 5 matching bases. There are 15 residues in the CDR3. The germline V gene encodes CDR1 WSHSY and CDR2 SAAADI. Deletions cut 8 bases from V and 2 bases from J, with 18 bases between. The CDR3 bases are TGCGCCAGCGGCCAGGGTGGCGGCTCTAACACTGAAGCTTTCTTT. It translates to CASGQGGGSNTEAFF.

The chain is built from TRBV30 and TRBJ1-4; 10 bases fit TRBD1. Germline assignment: CDR1 GTSNPN and CDR2 SVGIG (reference sequence). The V gene end was trimmed by 5 bases and the J gene end by 6 bases; junction bases not matched to a gene: 3. This CDR3 is 13 amino acids long. The CDR3 loop is CAWSTGGYEKLFF. Here the CDR3 DNA reads TGTGCCTGGTCGACAGGGGGCTATGAAAAACTGTTTTTT.

The chain combines TRBV5-4 with TRBJ1-4; D might be TRBD1 (6 bases). V was clipped by 0 bases and J by 7 bases, with 13 bases between them. The germline V gene has CDR1 SGHNT and CDR2 YYREEE (reference sequence). The CDR3 consists of 15 residues. CDR3 sequence (DNA): TGTGCCAGCAGCTTGGCAGGGGATGAGAGTGAAAAACTGTTTTTT. Encoded protein: CASSLAGDESEKLFF.

CDR3 residues: CASSRTGGNYGYTF. DNA for the CDR3: TGCGCCAGCAGCCGGACAGGGGGCAACTATGGCTACACCTTC. The chain uses TRBV4-1 and TRBJ1-2; 11 bases align to TRBD1. The CDR3 spans 14 residues. Germline V gene lookup returns CDR1 MGHRA and CDR2 YSYEKL. With 4 bases clipped from V and 2 bases from J, the junction kept 0 bases outside the gene matches.

The DNA for the CDR3 is TGTGCCAGTAGTATCGCAGGGGGCGCACACAATGAGCAGTTCTTC. It codes for CASSIAGGAHNEQFF. The chain recombines TRBV19 with TRBJ2-1; 8 nucleotides agree with TRBD1. V was clipped by 3 bases and J by 5 bases; unmatched bases: 6. Germline loops: CDR1 LNHDA, CDR2 SQIVND (reference sequence). This CDR3 contains 15 residues.

The chain combines TRBV6-5 with TRBJ2-1; D gene ambiguous. This CDR3 region has 14 residues. Deletions cut 2 bases from V and 4 bases from J, with 9 bases between. CDR1 is MNHEY, CDR2 SVGAGI, per germline. The CDR3 is CASSYEARYNEQFF. The CDR3 DNA follows: TGTGCCAGCAGTTACGAAGCGAGGTACAATGAGCAGTTCTTC.

This chain joins TRBV10-3 and TRBJ2-1, with 11 bases identical to TRBD1. The V segment lost 5 bases and the J segment 7 bases; nucleotides outside the gene matches: 7. The germline V gene encodes CDR1 ENHRY and CDR2 SYGVKD. There are 15 residues in the CDR3. CDR3 DNA: TGTGCCATCAGTCCAGGACAGGGGGCGATAAATGAGCAGTTCTTC. It encodes CAISPGQGAINEQFF.

V usage is TRBV5-1 and J usage is TRBJ2-1, with 8 bases matching TRBD2. This CDR3 region has 15 residues. V gave up 4 bases and J gave up 2 bases; unmatched junction bases: 5. CDR1 and CDR2 from the germline V gene are SGHRS and YFSETQ. The CDR3 region has the DNA TGCGCCAGCAGCGATGGACTAGCTACCTACAATGAGCAGTTCTTC. It translates to CASSDGLATYNEQFF. Supplemented by reference TRBV5-1 and TRBJ2-1, the full variable domain reads KAGVTQTPRYLIKTRGQQVTLSCSPISGHRSVSWYQQTPGQGLQFLFEYFSETQRNKGNFPGRFSGRQFSNSRSEMNVSTLELGDSALYLCASSDGLATYNEQFFGPGTRLTVL.